The 10 T cell receptor beta chains below were found in one sample sequenced in a study of Graves' ophthalmopathy and Graves' hyperthyroidism. RNA served as the template for amplifying TCR beta CDR3 regions. In the first round, RT-PCR was carried out with HTBI primers, and a multiplex PCR formed the second round. TCRdb processed the multiplex PCR reads anew with MiXCR; each CDR3 protein has one entry. This table holds over a million distinct CDR3 sequences, approximately 35% found once. The sequenced sample was peripheral blood or thyroid tissue (not recorded which). The source is an adult man with Graves' hyperthyroidism.

Comment on this clonotype: Because it lacks the conserved phenylalanine or tryptophan at the end, this CDR3 is likely a read error. CDR3 nucleotides: TGTGCCAGCAGCTTCGCCCTAATTGAAGACGAGCAGTACCTC. Encoded protein: CASSFALIEDEQYL. The chain joins TRBV7-2 to TRBJ2-7; the D is unclear. There are 14 residues in the CDR3. The germline gives CDR1 SGHTA, CDR2 FQGNSA. V was trimmed by 3 bases and J by 5 bases, leaving 14 bases between them.

This clonotype was counted a single time. The rearrangement links TRBV10-3 to TRBJ2-7, with 14 nucleotides matching TRBD2. Germline V gene sequence: CDR1 ENHRY, CDR2 SYGVKD. The CDR3 spans 15 residues. The trim removed 2 bases at V and 4 bases at J, leaving 1 base unmatched. CDR3 sequence (DNA): TGTGCCATCAGTGAGGGACTAGCGGGAGGTTACGAGCAGTACTTC. Protein sequence: CAISEGLAGGYEQYF.

The rearrangement links TRBV10-3 to TRBJ2-5; no clear D gene. This CDR3 comprises 14 residues. With 4 bases removed from V and 2 bases from J, the gap between germline ends came to 11 bases. Germline CDR1 is ENHRY and CDR2 is SYGVKD. DNA of the CDR3: TGTGCCATCAGTGGTGGGCAAGCTCAAGAGACCCAGTACTTC. Translated: CAISGGQAQETQYF.

To note about this clonotype: At one of its ends the junction is not consistent with the germline gene, which may arise from a read error. This sequence joins TRBV7-2 and TRBJ1-5, with 7 bases lining up with TRBD1. The V gene's germline CDR1 is SGHTA and CDR2 FQGNSA. There are 15 residues in the CDR3. Here the CDR3 reads CASSYGTVSNRPQHF. CDR3 coding DNA: TGTGCCAGCAGTTACGGGACAGTTAGCAATCGGCCCCAGCATTTT.

On this clonotype: One end of the junction fails to match germline, which may point to a read error. The rearrangement uses TRBV20-1 and TRBJ1-2; D is possibly TRBD1 (5 bases). CDR3 size: 12 residues. CDR1 and CDR2 (germline): DFQATT, SNEGSKA (reference sequence). The DNA for the CDR3 is TGCAGCGCACAAAGAGGGGACTATGGCTCCACCTTC. It specifies CSAQRGDYGSTF.

V and J are TRBV10-1 and TRBJ1-6, with a possible D match to TRBD1 (6 bases). CDR3 length: 15 residues. V was clipped by 4 bases and J by 9 bases, with 16 bases between them. The germline CDR1 and CDR2 sequences are WNHNN and SYGVQD (reference sequence). The CDR3 loop reads CASSAPYGGASPLHF. The CDR3 DNA reads TGCGCCAGCAGTGCCCCTTACGGGGGGGCTTCACCCCTCCACTTT.

This clonotype was recorded a few times. One end of the junction does not line up with germline, which may come from a read error. The J gene is TRBJ2-5, the V gene TRBV7-9; TRBD1 agrees at 7 bases. Looked up from germline, CDR1 is SEHNR and CDR2 is FQNEAQ (reference sequence). The CDR3 length is 16 residues. Here the CDR3 DNA reads TGCGCCAGCAGCCCGGACAGGACCAGTGGGCAAGAGACCCAGTACTTC. Translating it yields CASSPDRTSGQETQYF.

The sample holds many counts of this clonotype. This chain connects TRBV20-1 to TRBJ2-5, with D possibly matching TRBD1 (5 bases). The CDR3 is made up of 12 amino acids. Trimming took off 6 bases at V and 5 bases at J, with 13 bases between the two ends. Germline CDR1 and CDR2: DFQATT and SNEGSKA (reference sequence). The CDR3 protein is CSASAGPETQYF. CDR3 coding DNA: TGCAGTGCCAGCGCAGGGCCCGAGACCCAGTACTTC.

This clonotype has at least ten counts. The J gene is TRBJ1-4, the V gene TRBV15, with D maybe TRBD1 (5 bases). The length of the CDR3 is 14 residues. Germline-derived CDR1 and CDR2 are LNHNV and YYDKDF (reference sequence). The V end lost 0 bases, the J end lost 7 bases, and 9 bases lay between the germline ends. CDR3 in DNA: TGTGCCACCAGCAGAGATGGGGCTTCTGAAAAACTGTTTTTT. It codes for CATSRDGASEKLFF.

This chain links TRBV29-1 with TRBJ1-2; no clear D. Germline V CDR1 and CDR2: SQVTM, ANQGSEA. Trimming cost V 7 bases and J 5 bases, with 17 bases left between them. This CDR3 has 13 amino acids. The CDR3 sequence is CSAGLPTGYGYTF. CDR3 sequence (DNA): TGCAGCGCCGGGCTACCGACGGGATATGGCTACACCTTC.